The sequence of this T cell receptor beta chain was determined in a study of tumor T cells in aggressive B-cell lymphoma. The data were produced by immunoSEQ multiplex PCR, yet TCRdb's version contains in-frame clones alone and is incomplete. The sample gives 950 to 1,500 clones, around 86% of which show up once; about 15% is in the top ten. Trimming shortened V by 1 base and J by 3 bases, and 13 bases separated the two germline ends. Germline loops: CDR1 SGHDN, CDR2 FVKESK. The CDR3 sequence is 15 residues long. Source material: tumor tissue. This TCR was sampled from an adult with diffuse large B cell lymphoma. The gene calls are TRBV14 and TRBJ2-7; TRBD1 is a possible D gene (6 bases). CDR3 nucleotide sequence: TGTGCCAGCAGCCAAGGAGGGACACCTCACTACGAGCAGTACTTC. This codes for CASSQGGTPHYEQYF.